This TCR beta chain comes out of a study of memory CD4+ T cells and cytomegalovirus serostatus. Study-wide context: Of the healthy Belgian adults, 9 were CMV seropositive and 24 seronegative.

J lost 3 bases, V lost 6 bases, and 7 bases had no gene match. The germline V gene has CDR1 LNHDA and CDR2 SQIVND (reference sequence). The CDR3 is 18 amino acids. Method: immunoSEQ multiplex PCR; TCRdb's copy keeps in-frame clones and lacks some. Among about 64,000 clones listed, roughly 80% were seen once. The sort gate was single viable CD3+CD4+CD8-CD45RO+ cells for memory CD4+ T cells. The chain recombines TRBV19 with TRBJ2-2; 16 bases line up with TRBD2. Sequenced: memory CD4+ T cells from blood. This clonotype was obtained from an adult in good health and CMV-seronegative. CDR3 in amino acids: CASRRGLAGGHDTGELFF. The CDR3 nucleotides are TGTGCCAGTAGAAGGGGACTAGCGGGAGGGCATGACACCGGGGAGCTGTTTTTT.